This T cell receptor (beta chain) was retrieved from a study of T cell repertoires in cytomegalovirus infection. In the study overall: CMV infection plus the matching HLA type was flagged by public TCR beta signatures.

TCRdb itself ran the reads through MiXCR, one entry per CDR3 protein. The repertoire consists of roughly 69,000 distinct CDR3 sequences, with approximately 30% occurring once and the leading ten covering 59%. As concerns this clonotype: Its antigen is still unknown.

This CDR3 comprises 19 residues. Trimming cost V 2 bases and J 0 bases, with 22 bases left between them. The chain is built from TRBV12-3 or TRBV12-4 and TRBJ2-5; a possible D gene is TRBD2 (5 bases). This material consisted of CD8+ T cells from cultured PBMCs, taken from culture after CMV antigen stimulation. The source is a human donor in good health (CMV status not recorded). Some clones in this sample may be carry-over from other donors' samples. The CDR3 region is CASSLFEGRFSLNQETQYF. The CDR3 region has the DNA TGTGCCAGCAGTTTATTTGAGGGAAGATTCTCTTTAAACCAAGAGACCCAGTACTTC.